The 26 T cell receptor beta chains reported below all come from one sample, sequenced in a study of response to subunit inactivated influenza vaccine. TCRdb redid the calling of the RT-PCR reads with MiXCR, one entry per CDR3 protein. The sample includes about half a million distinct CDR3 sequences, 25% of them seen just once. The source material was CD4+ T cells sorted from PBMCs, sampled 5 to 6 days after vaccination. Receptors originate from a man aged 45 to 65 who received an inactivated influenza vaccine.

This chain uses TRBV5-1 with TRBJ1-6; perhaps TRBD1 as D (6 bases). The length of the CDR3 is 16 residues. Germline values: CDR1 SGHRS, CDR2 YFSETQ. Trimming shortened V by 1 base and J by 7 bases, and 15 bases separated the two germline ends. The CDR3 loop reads CASSLTPGATNSPLHF. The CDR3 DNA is TGCGCCAGCAGCTTGACCCCGGGGGCGACGAATTCACCCCTCCACTTT.

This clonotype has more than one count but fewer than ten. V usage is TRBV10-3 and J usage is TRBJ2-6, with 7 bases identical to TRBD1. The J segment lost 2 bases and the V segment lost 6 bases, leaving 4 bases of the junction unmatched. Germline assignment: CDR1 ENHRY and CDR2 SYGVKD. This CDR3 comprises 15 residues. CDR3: CAISDRVAGANVLTF. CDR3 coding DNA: TGTGCCATCAGCGACAGGGTGGCTGGGGCCAACGTCCTGACTTTC.

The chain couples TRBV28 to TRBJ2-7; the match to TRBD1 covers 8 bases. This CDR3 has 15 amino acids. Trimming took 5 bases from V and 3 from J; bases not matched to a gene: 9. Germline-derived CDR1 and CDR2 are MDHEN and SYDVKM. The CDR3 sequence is CASSTYGDRNYEQYF. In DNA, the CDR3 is TGTGCCAGCAGTACCTACGGGGACAGGAACTACGAGCAGTACTTC.

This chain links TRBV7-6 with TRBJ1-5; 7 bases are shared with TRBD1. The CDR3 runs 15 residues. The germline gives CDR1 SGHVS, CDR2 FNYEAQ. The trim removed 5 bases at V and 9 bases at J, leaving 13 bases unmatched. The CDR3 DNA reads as TGTGCCAGCAGCCCCGAGACAGGGACGTTTGCGCCCCAGCATTTT. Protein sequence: CASSPETGTFAPQHF.

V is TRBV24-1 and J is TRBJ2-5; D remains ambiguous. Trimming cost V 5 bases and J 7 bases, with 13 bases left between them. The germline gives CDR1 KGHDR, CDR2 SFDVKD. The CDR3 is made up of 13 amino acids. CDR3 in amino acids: CATSGRDDWTQYF. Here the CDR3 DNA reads TGTGCCACCAGTGGTAGGGATGACTGGACCCAGTACTTC.

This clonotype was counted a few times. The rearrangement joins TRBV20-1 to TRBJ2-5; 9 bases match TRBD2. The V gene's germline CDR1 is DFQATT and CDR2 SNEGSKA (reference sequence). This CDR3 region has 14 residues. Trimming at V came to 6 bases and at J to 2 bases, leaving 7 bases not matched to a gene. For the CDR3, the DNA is TGCAGTGCCAGACTAGCGGTGGAACAAGAGACCCAGTACTTC. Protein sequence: CSARLAVEQETQYF.

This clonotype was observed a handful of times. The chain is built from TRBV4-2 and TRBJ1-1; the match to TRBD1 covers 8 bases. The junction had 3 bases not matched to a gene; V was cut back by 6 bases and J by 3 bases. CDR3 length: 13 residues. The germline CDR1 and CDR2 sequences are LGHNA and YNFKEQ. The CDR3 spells CASSPQGDTEAFF. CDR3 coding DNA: TGTGCCAGCAGTCCACAGGGGGACACTGAAGCTTTCTTT.

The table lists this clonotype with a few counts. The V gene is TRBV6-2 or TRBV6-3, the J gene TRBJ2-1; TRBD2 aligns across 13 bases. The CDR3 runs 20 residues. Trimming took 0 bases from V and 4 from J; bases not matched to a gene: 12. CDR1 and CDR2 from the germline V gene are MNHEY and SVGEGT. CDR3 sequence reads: CASSYSRTSGSLRNYNEQFF. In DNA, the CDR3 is TGTGCCAGCAGTTACTCCCGGACTAGCGGGAGCCTACGAAATTACAATGAGCAGTTCTTC.

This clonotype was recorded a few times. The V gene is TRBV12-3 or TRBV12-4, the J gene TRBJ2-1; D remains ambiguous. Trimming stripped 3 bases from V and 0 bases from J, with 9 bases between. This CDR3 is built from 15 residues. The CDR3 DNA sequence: TGTGCCAGCAGTTTGAAACAGCTCTCCTACAATGAGCAGTTCTTC. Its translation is CASSLKQLSYNEQFF.

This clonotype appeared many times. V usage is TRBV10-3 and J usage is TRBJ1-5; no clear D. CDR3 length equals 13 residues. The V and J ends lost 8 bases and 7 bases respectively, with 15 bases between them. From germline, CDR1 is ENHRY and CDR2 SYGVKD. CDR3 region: CAIRAVHGQPQHF. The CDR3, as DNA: TGTGCCATCCGGGCCGTACATGGACAGCCCCAGCATTTT.

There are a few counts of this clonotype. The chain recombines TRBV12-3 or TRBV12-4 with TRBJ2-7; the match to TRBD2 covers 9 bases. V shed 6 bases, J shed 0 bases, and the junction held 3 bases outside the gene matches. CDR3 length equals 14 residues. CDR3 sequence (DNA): TGTGCCAGCAGCCATAGCGGGAGCTCCTACGAGCAGTACTTC. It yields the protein CASSHSGSSYEQYF.

CDR3 DNA sequence: TGCAGTGCTAGAGAGGCAGGGTTGGAGACCCAGTACTTC. Its translation: CSAREAGLETQYF. This chain connects TRBV20-1 to TRBJ2-5; D possibly corresponds to TRBD1 (5 bases). CDR3 length equals 13 residues. The ends were cut back, 0 bases at V and 5 bases at J, with 10 bases in the middle. Germline V lookup: CDR1 DFQATT, CDR2 SNEGSKA (reference sequence).

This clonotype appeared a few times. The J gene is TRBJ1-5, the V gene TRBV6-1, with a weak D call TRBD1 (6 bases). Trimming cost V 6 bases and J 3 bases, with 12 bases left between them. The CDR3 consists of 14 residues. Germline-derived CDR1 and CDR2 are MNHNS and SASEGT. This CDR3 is CASSKQGFNQPQHF. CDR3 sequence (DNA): TGTGCCAGCAGCAAACAGGGTTTCAATCAGCCCCAGCATTTT.

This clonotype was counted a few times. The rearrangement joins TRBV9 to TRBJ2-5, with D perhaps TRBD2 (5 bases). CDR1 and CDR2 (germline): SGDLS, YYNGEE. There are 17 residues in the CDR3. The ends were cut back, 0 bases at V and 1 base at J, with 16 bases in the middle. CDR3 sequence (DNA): TGTGCCAGCAGCGTAGAGTCGAGGGTTTGGGGCCAAGAGACCCAGTACTTC. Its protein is CASSVESRVWGQETQYF.

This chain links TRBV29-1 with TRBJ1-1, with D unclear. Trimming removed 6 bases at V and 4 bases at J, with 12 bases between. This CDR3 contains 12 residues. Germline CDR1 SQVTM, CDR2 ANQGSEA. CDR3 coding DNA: TGCAGCGTAGGACGGTGGGGCACTGAAGCTTTCTTT. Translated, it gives CSVGRWGTEAFF.

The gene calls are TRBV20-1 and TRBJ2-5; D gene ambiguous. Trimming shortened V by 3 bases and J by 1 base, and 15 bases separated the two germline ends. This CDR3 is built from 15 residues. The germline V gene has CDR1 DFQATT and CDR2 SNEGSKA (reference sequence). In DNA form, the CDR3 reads TGCAGTGCTAGGGATGGGGTGTCAGTCCAAGAGACCCAGTACTTC. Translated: CSARDGVSVQETQYF.

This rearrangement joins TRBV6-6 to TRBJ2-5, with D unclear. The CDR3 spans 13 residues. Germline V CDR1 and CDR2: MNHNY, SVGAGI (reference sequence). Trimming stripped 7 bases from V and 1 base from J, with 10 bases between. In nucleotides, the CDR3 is TGTGCCAGCACCCCCCCGGGCCAAGAGACCCAGTACTTC. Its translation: CASTPPGQETQYF.

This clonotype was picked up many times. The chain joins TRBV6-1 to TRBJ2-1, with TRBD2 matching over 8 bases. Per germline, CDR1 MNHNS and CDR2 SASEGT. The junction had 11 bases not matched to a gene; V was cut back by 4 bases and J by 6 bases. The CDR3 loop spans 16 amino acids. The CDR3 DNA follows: TGTGCCAGCAGTGCAACCTCGGGACTAGGAACCAATGAGCAGTTCTTC. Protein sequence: CASSATSGLGTNEQFF.

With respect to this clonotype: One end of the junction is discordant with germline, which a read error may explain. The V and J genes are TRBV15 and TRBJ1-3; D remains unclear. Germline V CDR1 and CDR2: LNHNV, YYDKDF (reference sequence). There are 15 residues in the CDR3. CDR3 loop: CTTSRDLAAGNTIYF. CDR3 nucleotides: TGTACCACCAGCAGAGATTTGGCAGCTGGAAACACCATATATTTT.

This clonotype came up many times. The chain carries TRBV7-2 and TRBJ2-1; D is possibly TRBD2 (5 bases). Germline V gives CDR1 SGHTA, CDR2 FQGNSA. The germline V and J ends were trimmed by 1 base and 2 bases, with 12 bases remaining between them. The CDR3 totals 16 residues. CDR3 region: CASSLGDGLAYNEQFF. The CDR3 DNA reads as TGTGCCAGCAGCTTAGGTGACGGACTTGCCTACAATGAGCAGTTCTTC.

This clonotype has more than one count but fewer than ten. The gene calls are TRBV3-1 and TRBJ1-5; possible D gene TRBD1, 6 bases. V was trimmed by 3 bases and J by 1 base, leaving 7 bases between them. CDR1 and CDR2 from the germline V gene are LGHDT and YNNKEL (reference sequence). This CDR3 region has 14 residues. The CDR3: CASSHGQSNQPQHF. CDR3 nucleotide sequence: TGTGCCAGCAGCCACGGACAGAGCAATCAGCCCCAGCATTTT. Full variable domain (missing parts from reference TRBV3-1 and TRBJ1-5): DTAVSQTPKYLVTQMGNDKSIKCEQNLGHDTMYWYKQDSKKFLKIMFSYNNKELIINETVPNRFSPKSPDKAHLNLHINSLELGDSAVYFCASSHGQSNQPQHFGDGTRLSIL.

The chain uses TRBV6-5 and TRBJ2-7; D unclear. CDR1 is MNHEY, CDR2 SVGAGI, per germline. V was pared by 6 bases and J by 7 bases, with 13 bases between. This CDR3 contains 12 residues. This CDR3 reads CASRPLLGEQYF. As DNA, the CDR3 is TGTGCCAGCAGGCCCCTCCTCGGGGAGCAGTACTTC.

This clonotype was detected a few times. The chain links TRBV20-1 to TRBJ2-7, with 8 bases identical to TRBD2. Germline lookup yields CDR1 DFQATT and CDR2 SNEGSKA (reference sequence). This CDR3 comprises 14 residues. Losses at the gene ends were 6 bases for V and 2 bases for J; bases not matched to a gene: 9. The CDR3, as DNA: TGCAGTGCAATCAGGGCGGGAGGTACCTACGAGCAGTACTTC. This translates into CSAIRAGGTYEQYF.

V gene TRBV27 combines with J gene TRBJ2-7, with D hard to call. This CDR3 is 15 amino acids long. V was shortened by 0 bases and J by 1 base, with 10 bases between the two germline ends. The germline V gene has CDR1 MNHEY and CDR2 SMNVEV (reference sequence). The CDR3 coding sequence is TGTGCCAGCAGTTTATCAATAACCTCTTCCTACGAGCAGTACTTC. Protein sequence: CASSLSITSSYEQYF.

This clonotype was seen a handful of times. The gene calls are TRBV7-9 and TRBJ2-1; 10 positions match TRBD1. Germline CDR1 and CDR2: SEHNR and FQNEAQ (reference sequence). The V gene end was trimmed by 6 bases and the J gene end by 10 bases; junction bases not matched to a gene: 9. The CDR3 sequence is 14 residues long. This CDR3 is CASRHRQGAIEQFF. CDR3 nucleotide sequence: TGTGCCAGCAGGCATAGACAGGGGGCAATAGAGCAGTTCTTC.

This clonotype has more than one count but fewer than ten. The CDR3, as DNA: TGTGCCAGCAGCCTTGGTGTTCTACACACTGAAGCTTTCTTT. This codes for CASSLGVLHTEAFF. This chain connects TRBV3-1 to TRBJ1-1, with D hard to call. CDR3 size: 14 residues. Germline lookup yields CDR1 LGHDT and CDR2 YNNKEL (reference sequence). V lost 4 bases to trimming and J lost 3 bases, with 12 bases between them.